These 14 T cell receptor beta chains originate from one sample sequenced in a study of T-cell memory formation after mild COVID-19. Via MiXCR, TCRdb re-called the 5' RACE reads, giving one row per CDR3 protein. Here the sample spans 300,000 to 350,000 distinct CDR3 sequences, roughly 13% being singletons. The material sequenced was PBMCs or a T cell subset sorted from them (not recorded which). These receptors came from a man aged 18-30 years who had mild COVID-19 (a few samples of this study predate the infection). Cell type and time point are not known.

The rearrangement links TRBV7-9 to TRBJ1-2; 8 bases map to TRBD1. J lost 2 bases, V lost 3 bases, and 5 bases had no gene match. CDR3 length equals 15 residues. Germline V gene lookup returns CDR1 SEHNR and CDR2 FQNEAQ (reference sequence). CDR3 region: CASSFLTGANYGYTF. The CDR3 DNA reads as TGTGCCAGCAGCTTCCTGACAGGGGCCAACTATGGCTACACCTTC.

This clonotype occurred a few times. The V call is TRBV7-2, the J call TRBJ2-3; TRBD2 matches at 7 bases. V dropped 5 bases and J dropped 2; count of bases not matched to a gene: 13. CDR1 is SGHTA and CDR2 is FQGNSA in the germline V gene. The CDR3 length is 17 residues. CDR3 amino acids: CASSPGERGAYTDTQYF. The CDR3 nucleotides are TGTGCCAGCAGCCCGGGCGAGCGGGGCGCGTACACAGATACGCAGTATTTT.

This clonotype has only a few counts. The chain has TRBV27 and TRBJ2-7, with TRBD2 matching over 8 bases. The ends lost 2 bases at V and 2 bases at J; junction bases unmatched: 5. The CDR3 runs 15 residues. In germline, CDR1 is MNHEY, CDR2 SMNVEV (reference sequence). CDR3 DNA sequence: TGTGCCAGCAGTTTAGCGTCGGGGGGGCCCTACGAGCAGTACTTC. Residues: CASSLASGGPYEQYF.

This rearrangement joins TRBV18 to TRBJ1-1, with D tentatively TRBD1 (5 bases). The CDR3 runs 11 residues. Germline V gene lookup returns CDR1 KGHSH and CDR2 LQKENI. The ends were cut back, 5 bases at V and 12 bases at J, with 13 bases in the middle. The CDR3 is CASSEGEETFF. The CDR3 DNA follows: TGTGCCAGCTCAGAAGGGGAGGAAACTTTCTTT.

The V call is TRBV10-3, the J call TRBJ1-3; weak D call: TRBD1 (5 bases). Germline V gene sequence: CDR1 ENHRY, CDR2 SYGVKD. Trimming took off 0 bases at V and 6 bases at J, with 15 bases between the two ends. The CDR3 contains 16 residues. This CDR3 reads CAISESPAGGQNTIYF. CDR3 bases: TGTGCCATCAGTGAGTCGCCCGCGGGGGGTCAAAACACCATATATTTT.

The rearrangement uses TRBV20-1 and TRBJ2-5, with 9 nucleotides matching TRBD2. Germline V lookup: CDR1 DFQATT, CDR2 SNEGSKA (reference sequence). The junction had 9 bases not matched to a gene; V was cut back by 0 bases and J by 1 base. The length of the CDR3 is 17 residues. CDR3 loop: CSARDFGQRGAQETQYF. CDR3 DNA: TGCAGTGCTAGAGATTTTGGCCAGCGGGGGGCCCAAGAGACCCAGTACTTC.

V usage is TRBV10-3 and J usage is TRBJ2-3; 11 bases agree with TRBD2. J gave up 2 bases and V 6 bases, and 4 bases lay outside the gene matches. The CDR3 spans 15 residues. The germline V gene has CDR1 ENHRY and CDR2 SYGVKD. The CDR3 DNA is TGTGCCATCAGCCTGACTAGCGGGGTCACAGATACGCAGTATTTT. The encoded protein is CAISLTSGVTDTQYF.

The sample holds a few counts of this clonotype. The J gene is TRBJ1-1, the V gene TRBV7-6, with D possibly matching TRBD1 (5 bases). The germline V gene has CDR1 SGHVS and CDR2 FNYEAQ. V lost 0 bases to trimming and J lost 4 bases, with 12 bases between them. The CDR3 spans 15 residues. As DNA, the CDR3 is TGTGCCAGCAGCTTAGCTCAGGGATGGAGCACTGAAGCTTTCTTT. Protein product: CASSLAQGWSTEAFF.

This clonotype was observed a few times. The CDR3 bases are TGTGCCAGCAGCTTGTACTACCCCTACGAGCAGTACGTC. This translates into CASSLYYPYEQYV. The V call is TRBV5-5, the J call TRBJ2-7; D ambiguous. Germline CDR1 and CDR2: SGHKS and YYEKEE (reference sequence). The V end lost 1 base, the J end lost 2 bases, and 7 bases lay between the germline ends. The CDR3 loop spans 13 amino acids.

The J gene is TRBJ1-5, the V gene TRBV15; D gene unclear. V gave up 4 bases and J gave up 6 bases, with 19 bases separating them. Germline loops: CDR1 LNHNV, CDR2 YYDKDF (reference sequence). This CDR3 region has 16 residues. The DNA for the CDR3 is TGTGCCACCAGCATGGAGACCTCTTATGGCAGTCAGCCCCAGCATTTT. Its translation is CATSMETSYGSQPQHF.

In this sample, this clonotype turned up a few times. The CDR3 coding sequence is TGTGCCAGCAGCTTAATCGGACAGGGGGTCGCAGATACGCAGTATTTT. Translation: CASSLIGQGVADTQYF. The genes are TRBV11-2 and TRBJ2-3; 10 nucleotides match TRBD1. The V gene's germline CDR1 is SGHAT and CDR2 FQNNGV. The CDR3 covers 16 residues. After removal of 2 bases from V and 4 bases from J, the junction contained 6 bases not matched to a gene.

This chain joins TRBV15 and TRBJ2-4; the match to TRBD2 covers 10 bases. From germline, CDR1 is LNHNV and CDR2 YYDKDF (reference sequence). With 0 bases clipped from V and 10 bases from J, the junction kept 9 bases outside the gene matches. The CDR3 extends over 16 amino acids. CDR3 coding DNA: TGTGCCACCAGCAGAGATCTGGCTAGCGGGGGAGGTATTCAGTACTTC. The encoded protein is CATSRDLASGGGIQYF. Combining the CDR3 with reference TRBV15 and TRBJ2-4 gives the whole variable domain DAMVIQNPRYQVTQFGKPVTLSCSQTLNHNVMYWYQQKSSQAPKLLFHYYDKDFNNEADTPDNFQSRRPNTSFCFLDIRSPGLGDTAMYLCATSRDLASGGGIQYFGAGTRLSVL.

CDR3 in DNA: TGTGCCAGCAGCACCTGGACTAGCGGGGACCCAGATACGCAGTATTTT. It codes for CASSTWTSGDPDTQYF. The V call is TRBV7-2, the J call TRBJ2-3; 12 positions match TRBD2. J was trimmed by 4 bases and V by 5 bases; bases with no gene match: 7. Germline-derived CDR1 and CDR2 are SGHTA and FQGNSA. The CDR3 has 16 amino acids.

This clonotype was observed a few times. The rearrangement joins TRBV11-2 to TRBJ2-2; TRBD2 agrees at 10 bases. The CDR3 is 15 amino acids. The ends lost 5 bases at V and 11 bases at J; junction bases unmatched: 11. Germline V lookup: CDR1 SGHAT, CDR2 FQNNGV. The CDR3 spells CASSLGPSGGFELFF. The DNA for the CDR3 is TGTGCCAGCAGCCTCGGGCCTAGCGGGGGATTCGAGCTGTTTTTT.